This note documents a single T cell receptor beta chain sequence. The antigen is not known. Described time point: week 35, safety follow-up. The vaccine gave 300 ug of a 20-mer mutant IDH1 peptide subcutaneously per dose. Using immunoSEQ multiplex PCR, the repertoire was profiled, and TCRdb retains in-frame clones only, with some absent. The table has approximately 45,000 clones, 88% seen once; the top ten hold around 5.7%. The sample originates from a study of a mutant IDH1 vaccine in newly diagnosed glioma. Study in general: Held at week 35, visit V12 was the safety follow-up, and visit V13 followed at week 47.

The germline gives CDR1 ENHRY, CDR2 SYGVKD. V shed 11 bases, J shed 5 bases, and the junction held 5 bases outside the gene matches. The length of the CDR3 is 13 residues. This specimen was PBMCs, taken from a glioma patient whose treatment included an IDH1 peptide vaccine. This receptor was taken from a middle-aged woman with glioma. The rearrangement uses TRBV10-3 and TRBJ1-4; the match to TRBD1 covers 10 bases. CDR3 nucleotides: TGTGCCTCAAGGACAGGGGGGAATGAAAAACTGTTTTTT. Its translation: CASRTGGNEKLFF.